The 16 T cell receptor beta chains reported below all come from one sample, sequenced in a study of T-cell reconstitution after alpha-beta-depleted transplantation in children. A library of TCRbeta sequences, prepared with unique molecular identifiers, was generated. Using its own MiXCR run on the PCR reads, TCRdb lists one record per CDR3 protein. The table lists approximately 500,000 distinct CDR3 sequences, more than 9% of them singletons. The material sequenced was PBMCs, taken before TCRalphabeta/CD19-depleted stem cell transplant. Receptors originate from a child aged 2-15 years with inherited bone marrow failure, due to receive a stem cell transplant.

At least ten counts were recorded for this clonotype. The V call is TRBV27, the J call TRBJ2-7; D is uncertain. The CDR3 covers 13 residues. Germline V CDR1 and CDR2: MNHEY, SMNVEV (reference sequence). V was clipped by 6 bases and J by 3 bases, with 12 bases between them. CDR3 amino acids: CASRLHPFYEQYF. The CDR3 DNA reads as TGTGCCAGCAGATTGCACCCGTTCTACGAGCAGTACTTC.

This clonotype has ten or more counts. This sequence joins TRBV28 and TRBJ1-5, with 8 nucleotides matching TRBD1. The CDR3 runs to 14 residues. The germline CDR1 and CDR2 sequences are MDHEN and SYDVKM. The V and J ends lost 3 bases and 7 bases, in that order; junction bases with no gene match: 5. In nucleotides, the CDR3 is TGTGCCAGCAGTTTCATCGGGACAGGACAGCCCCAGCATTTT. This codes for CASSFIGTGQPQHF. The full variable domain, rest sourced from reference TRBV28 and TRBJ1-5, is DVKVTQSSRYLVKRTGEKVFLECVQDMDHENMFWYRQDPGLGLRLIYFSYDVKMKEKGDIPEGYSVSREKKERFSLILESASTNQTSMYLCASSFIGTGQPQHFGDGTRLSIL.

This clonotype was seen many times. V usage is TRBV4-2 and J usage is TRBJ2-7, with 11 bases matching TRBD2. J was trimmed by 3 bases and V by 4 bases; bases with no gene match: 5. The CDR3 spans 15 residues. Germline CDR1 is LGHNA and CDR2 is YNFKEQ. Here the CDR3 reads CASSRSGRAGYEQYF. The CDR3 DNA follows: TGTGCCAGCAGCCGTAGCGGGAGGGCCGGCTACGAGCAGTACTTC.

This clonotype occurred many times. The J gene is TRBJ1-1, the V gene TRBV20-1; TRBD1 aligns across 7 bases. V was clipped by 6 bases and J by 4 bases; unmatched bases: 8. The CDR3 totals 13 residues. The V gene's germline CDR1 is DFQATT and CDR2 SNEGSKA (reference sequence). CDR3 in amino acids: CSATFGTATEAFF. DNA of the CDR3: TGCAGTGCCACTTTCGGGACAGCCACTGAAGCTTTCTTT.

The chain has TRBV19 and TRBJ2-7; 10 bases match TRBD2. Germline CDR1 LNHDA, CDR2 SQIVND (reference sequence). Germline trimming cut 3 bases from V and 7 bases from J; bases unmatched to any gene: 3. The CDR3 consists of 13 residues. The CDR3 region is CASSILAGVEQYF. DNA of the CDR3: TGTGCCAGTAGTATCCTAGCGGGAGTGGAGCAGTACTTC.

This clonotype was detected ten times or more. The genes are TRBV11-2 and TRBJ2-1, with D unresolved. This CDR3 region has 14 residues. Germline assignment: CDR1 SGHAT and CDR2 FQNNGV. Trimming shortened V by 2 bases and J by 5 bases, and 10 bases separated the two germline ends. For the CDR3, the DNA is TGTGCCAGCAGCTTAAAGGGCGCCCACAATGAGCAGTTCTTC. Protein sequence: CASSLKGAHNEQFF.

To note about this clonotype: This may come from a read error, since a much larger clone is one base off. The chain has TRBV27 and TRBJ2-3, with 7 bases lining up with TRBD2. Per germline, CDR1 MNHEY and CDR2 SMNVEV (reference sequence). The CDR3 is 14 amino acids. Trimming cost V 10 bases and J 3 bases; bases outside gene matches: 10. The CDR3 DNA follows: TGTGCCATCACCCTTGCGGGGGATACAGATACGCAGTATTTT. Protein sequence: CAITLAGDTDTQYF.

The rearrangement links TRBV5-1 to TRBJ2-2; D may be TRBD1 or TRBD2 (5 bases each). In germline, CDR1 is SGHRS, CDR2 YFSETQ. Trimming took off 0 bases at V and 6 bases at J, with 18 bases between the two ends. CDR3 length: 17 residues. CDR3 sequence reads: CASSLVLDRRGPGELFF. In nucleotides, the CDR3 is TGCGCCAGCAGCTTGGTACTAGATCGAAGGGGCCCCGGGGAGCTGTTTTTT.

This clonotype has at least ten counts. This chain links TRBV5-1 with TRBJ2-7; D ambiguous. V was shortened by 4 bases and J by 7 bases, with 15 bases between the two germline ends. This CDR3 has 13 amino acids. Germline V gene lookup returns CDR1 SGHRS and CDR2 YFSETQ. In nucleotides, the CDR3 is TGCGCCAGCAGCCCAGGACCAGCACGTGAGCAGTACTTC. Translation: CASSPGPAREQYF.

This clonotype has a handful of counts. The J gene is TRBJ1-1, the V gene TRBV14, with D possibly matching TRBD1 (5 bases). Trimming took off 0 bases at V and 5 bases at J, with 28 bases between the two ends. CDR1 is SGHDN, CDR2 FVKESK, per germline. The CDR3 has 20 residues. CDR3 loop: CASSQERKLGDRTLATEAFF. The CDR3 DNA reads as TGTGCCAGCAGCCAAGAACGTAAGCTAGGGGACCGAACACTGGCAACTGAAGCTTTCTTT.

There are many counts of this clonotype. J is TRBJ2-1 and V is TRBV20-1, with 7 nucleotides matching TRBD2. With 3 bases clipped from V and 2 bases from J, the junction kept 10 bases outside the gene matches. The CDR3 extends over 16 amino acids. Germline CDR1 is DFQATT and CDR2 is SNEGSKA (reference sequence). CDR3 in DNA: TGCAGTGCTAGTAACGGCGGGAGAGACACCTACAATGAGCAGTTCTTC. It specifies CSASNGGRDTYNEQFF.

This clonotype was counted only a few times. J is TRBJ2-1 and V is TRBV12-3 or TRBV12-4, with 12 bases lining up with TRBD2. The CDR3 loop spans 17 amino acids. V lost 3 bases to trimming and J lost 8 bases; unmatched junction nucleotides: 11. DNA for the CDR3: TGTGCCAGCAGTTTTTCGGCTAGCGGGAGGGAAGAGGATGAGCAGTTCTTC. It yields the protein CASSFSASGREEDEQFF.

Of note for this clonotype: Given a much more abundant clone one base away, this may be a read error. This CDR3 reads CASSQPFQQFEETQYF. Written as DNA, the CDR3 is TGCGCCAGCAGCCAACCTTTTCAACAGTTCGAAGAGACCCAGTACTTC. The gene calls are TRBV4-3 and TRBJ2-5; D remains ambiguous. Germline V gives CDR1 LGHNA, CDR2 YSLEER. Trimming left V 2 bases short and J 3 bases short, with 16 bases between. This CDR3 comprises 16 residues.

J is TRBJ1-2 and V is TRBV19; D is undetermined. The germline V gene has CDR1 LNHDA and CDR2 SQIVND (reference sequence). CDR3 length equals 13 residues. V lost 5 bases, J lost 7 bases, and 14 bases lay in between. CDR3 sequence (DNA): TGTGCCAGTAGTGGGCCAGCCGGGGTTGGCTACACCTTC. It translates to CASSGPAGVGYTF.

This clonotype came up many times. The CDR3 loop reads CASSPGTSRAYEQYF. Here the CDR3 DNA reads TGTGCCAGCAGCCCGGGGACTAGTCGAGCCTACGAGCAGTACTTC. The gene calls are TRBV13 and TRBJ2-7; 8 bases are a match to TRBD2. This CDR3 contains 15 residues. The junction had 8 bases not matched to a gene; V was cut back by 5 bases and J by 2 bases. Germline CDR1 reads PRHDT; CDR2 reads FYEKMQ (reference sequence).

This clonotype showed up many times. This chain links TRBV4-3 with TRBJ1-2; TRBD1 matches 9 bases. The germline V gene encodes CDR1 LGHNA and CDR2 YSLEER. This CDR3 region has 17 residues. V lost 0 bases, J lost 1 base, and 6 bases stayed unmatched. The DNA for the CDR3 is TGCGCCAGCAGCCAAGAGGACAGGACAGGGGTTAACTATGGCTACACCTTC. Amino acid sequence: CASSQEDRTGVNYGYTF.